These 18 T cell receptor beta chains share one sample of origin, sequenced in a study of T cell repertoires in cytomegalovirus infection (dated 2019 in TCRdb). Their antigen targets remain unknown. The treatment or condition label of this sample denotes: in vitro stimulation with specific CMV peptide epitopes to enrich CMV-specific T cells. Sequencing used an Illumina HiSeq 1500. The raw public data were reprocessed by TCRdb itself: fastp quality trimming at Q25, MiXCR clonotype calling, in-frame beta chains only. One record per CDR3 amino acid sequence lists the most common genes and DNA. Present in this sample are some 500,000 distinct CDR3 sequences, roughly a third of which were seen just once. Of the sample, 15% to 20% is held by the ten largest clones. The material sequenced was cultured PBMCs, taken from culture after CMV antigen stimulation. These receptors all stem from a human donor in good health (CMV status not recorded). Some clones in this sample may be carry-over from other donors' samples.

As regards this clonotype: A much larger clone lies a single base off, so this may be a read error. V and J are TRBV27 and TRBJ2-5, with D hard to call. Between the trimmed V and J ends, which lost 11 bases and 1 base, there was a span of 11 bases. The CDR3 totals 12 residues. In germline, CDR1 is MNHEY, CDR2 SMNVEV (reference sequence). CDR3 coding DNA: TGTGCCGGCCGGTCTGTCCAAGAGACCCAGTACTTC. Encoded protein: CAGRSVQETQYF.

In this sample, this clonotype turned up a few times. The V gene is TRBV4-3, the J gene TRBJ1-1; TRBD1 aligns across 7 bases. This CDR3 has 16 amino acids. CDR1 is LGHNA, CDR2 YSLEER, per germline. The V segment lost 3 bases and the J segment 1 base; nucleotides outside the gene matches: 8. The CDR3 loop is CASSQNSGQPNTEAFF. The CDR3 region has the DNA TGCGCCAGCAGCCAGAACTCGGGACAGCCGAACACTGAAGCTTTCTTT.

This chain connects TRBV9 to TRBJ2-1, with 7 bases that match TRBD2. V lost 4 bases, J lost 5 bases, and 12 bases stayed unmatched. This CDR3 contains 16 residues. From germline, CDR1 is SGDLS and CDR2 YYNGEE. The CDR3 DNA follows: TGTGCCAGCAGCCCCACTTCGGCGCTAGCGGACAATGAGCAGTTCTTC. Amino acids: CASSPTSALADNEQFF.

This clonotype came up many times. The chain carries TRBV7-2 and TRBJ2-3; TRBD2 might be the D (5 bases). V gave up 3 bases and J gave up 1 base, with 8 bases separating them. This CDR3 contains 14 residues. CDR1 is SGHTA, CDR2 FQGNSA, per germline. The CDR3 bases are TGTGCCAGCAGCTTGCGGCGGGGCACAGATACGCAGTATTTT. Translation: CASSLRRGTDTQYF.

At least ten counts were recorded for this clonotype. The rearrangement joins TRBV7-6 to TRBJ2-2; D possibly corresponds to TRBD2 (7 bases). Trimming took 8 bases from V and 4 from J, leaving 17 bases between them. The germline V gene encodes CDR1 SGHVS and CDR2 FNYEAQ. This CDR3 is built from 15 residues. CDR3 DNA: TGTGCCAGCCTTCGGGGGGCTACGGGCACCGGGGAGCTGTTTTTT. It is translated as CASLRGATGTGELFF.

This clonotype was counted a few times. The genes are TRBV7-8 and TRBJ2-1; 12 bases align to TRBD2. Germline V lookup: CDR1 SGHVS, CDR2 FQNEAQ. The V and J ends lost 5 bases and 6 bases, in that order; junction bases with no gene match: 5. The CDR3 is made up of 15 amino acids. The chain's CDR3 is CASSRTSGTVNEQFF. For the CDR3, the DNA is TGTGCCAGCAGCCGGACTAGCGGGACGGTCAATGAGCAGTTCTTC.

This chain links TRBV2 with TRBJ1-4; D is perhaps TRBD1 (6 bases). This CDR3 region has 14 residues. Germline values: CDR1 SNHLY, CDR2 FYNNEI. The V gene lost 6 bases and the J gene lost 6 bases, with 14 bases spanning the gap. The CDR3 sequence is CASRTGSVDEKLFF. The CDR3 DNA reads TGTGCCAGCAGAACAGGGAGTGTAGATGAAAAACTGTTTTTT.

The V and J genes are TRBV12-3 or TRBV12-4 and TRBJ1-2; possible D gene TRBD1, 6 bases. Trimming removed 8 bases from V and 4 bases from J, with 20 bases in between. The CDR3 loop spans 15 amino acids. CDR3 amino acids: CASWLFNRAGYGYTF. The CDR3 region has the DNA TGTGCCAGCTGGCTATTTAACAGGGCTGGCTATGGCTACACCTTC.

This clonotype was observed a handful of times. The chain recombines TRBV6-5 with TRBJ1-2; a weak D match, TRBD1 (6 bases). Germline CDR1 MNHEY, CDR2 SVGAGI. V lost 3 bases, J lost 2 bases, and 19 bases lay in between. CDR3 size: 17 residues. The CDR3 spells CASSYGRGIGRNYGYTF. CDR3 nucleotides: TGTGCCAGCAGTTATGGCAGGGGCATCGGTAGGAACTATGGCTACACCTTC.

This chain uses TRBV12-3 or TRBV12-4 with TRBJ2-3; D is perhaps TRBD1 (6 bases). CDR3 length equals 18 residues. The V end was cut by 2 bases, the J end by 5 bases, with 23 bases between. CDR3 region: CASSLNWKVQQGIDTQYF. For the CDR3, the DNA is TGTGCCAGCAGTTTAAATTGGAAAGTTCAACAGGGTATAGATACGCAGTATTTT.

J is TRBJ2-5 and V is TRBV11-3; 11 bases line up with TRBD1. Trimming cost V 5 bases and J 5 bases; bases outside gene matches: 4. The germline V gene encodes CDR1 SGHNT and CDR2 YENEEA. There are 14 residues in the CDR3. The DNA of the CDR3 is TGTGCCAGCAGCCGGACAGGGGGCGGGGAGACCCAGTACTTC. It specifies CASSRTGGGETQYF.

This clonotype has just a few counts. CDR3 DNA sequence: TGCGCCAGCAGCCAACCCTTCCAAGGACTTCGGAACACTGAAGCTTTCTTT. This encodes CASSQPFQGLRNTEAFF. The V call is TRBV4-1, the J call TRBJ1-1, with unresolved D. Trimming removed 2 bases from V and 1 base from J, with 17 bases in between. CDR3 size: 17 residues. Germline values: CDR1 MGHRA, CDR2 YSYEKL.

This clonotype has more than one count but fewer than ten. This chain connects TRBV10-3 to TRBJ1-1, with D possibly matching TRBD1 (6 bases). V was pared by 8 bases and J by 1 base, with 11 bases between. This CDR3 region has 13 residues. Germline CDR1 is ENHRY and CDR2 is SYGVKD. The CDR3 nucleotides read TGTGCCATCGTGGGACATGGGAACACTGAAGCTTTCTTT. This codes for CAIVGHGNTEAFF.

The chain couples TRBV28 to TRBJ2-3; D gene uncertain. The germline V gene has CDR1 MDHEN and CDR2 SYDVKM. This CDR3 has 14 amino acids. The V end was cut by 2 bases, the J end by 2 bases, with 8 bases between. This chain's CDR3 is CASSLMEYTDTQYF. CDR3 in DNA: TGTGCCAGCAGTTTAATGGAATACACAGATACGCAGTATTTT.

The V gene is TRBV2, the J gene TRBJ2-1; 8 bases agree with TRBD2. Germline assignment: CDR1 SNHLY and CDR2 FYNNEI. With 3 bases clipped from V and 3 bases from J, the junction kept 7 bases outside the gene matches. The CDR3 length is 16 residues. The CDR3 DNA follows: TGTGCCAGCAGTGAGGGGTTAGCGGGGCTCTACAATGAGCAGTTCTTC. Protein sequence: CASSEGLAGLYNEQFF.

This chain uses TRBV19 with TRBJ1-5; 7 nucleotides line up with TRBD1. Germline CDR1 LNHDA, CDR2 SQIVND (reference sequence). The CDR3 is made up of 15 amino acids. Trimming took 6 bases from V and 5 from J; bases not matched to a gene: 10. Written as DNA, the CDR3 is TGTGCCAGTAGCATCGGAGCAGGGGGTTATCAGCCCCAGCATTTT. Its translation: CASSIGAGGYQPQHF.

J is TRBJ2-1 and V is TRBV29-1; tentatively, D is TRBD1 (6 bases). The CDR3 totals 14 residues. V was shortened by 7 bases and J by 11 bases, with 24 bases between the two germline ends. CDR1 is SQVTM and CDR2 is ANQGSEA in the germline V gene. DNA of the CDR3: TGCAGCGGCCGCCGGCAGGGGTGGGGAAAAAAGCAGTTCTTC. This sequence encodes CSGRRQGWGKKQFF.

The rearrangement uses TRBV6-2 or TRBV6-3 and TRBJ2-7, with TRBD1 matching over 7 bases. Germline V gives CDR1 MNHEY, CDR2 SVGEGT. The CDR3 loop spans 13 amino acids. With V trimmed by 6 bases and J by 4 bases, 6 bases remained unmatched. The CDR3 coding sequence is TGTGCCAGCAGCCGGGACAGTAGATACGAGCAGTACTTC. This codes for CASSRDSRYEQYF.